This T cell receptor (beta chain) was identified during a study of human T cells and chemical hapten exposure. Study as a whole: Scalp application of diphenylcyclopropenone was performed weekly in patients across the entire approximately 25-week study.

The sample holds many counts of this clonotype. Its antigen is undetermined. Study-wide findings and caveats: The donors suffered from alopecia, so their immune response may not match that of healthy people.

Time point of the sample: patch test 2, 6 weeks after DPC sensitization. Treatment described: therapeutic diphenylcyclopropenone sensitization with weekly scalp DPC. TCRdb passed the RACE reads through MiXCR, listing each CDR3 protein once. This sample has roughly 52,000 distinct CDR3 sequences, with 7.5% to 10% found just once. Between the trimmed V and J ends, which lost 3 bases and 2 bases, there was a span of 10 bases. Germline V gene lookup returns CDR1 LGHDT and CDR2 YNNKEL (reference sequence). The CDR3 totals 14 residues. The input for sequencing was whole blood, taken in connection with sensitization to the hapten diphenylcyclopropenone (DPC). V and J are TRBV3-1 and TRBJ1-1, with D unresolved. This TCR was recovered from a woman in her 50s with alopecia areata. Some clones in this sample may be carry-over from other donors' samples. The CDR3 sequence: CASSQMGSNTEAFF. CDR3 bases: TGTGCCAGCAGCCAGATGGGGTCCAACACTGAAGCTTTCTTT.